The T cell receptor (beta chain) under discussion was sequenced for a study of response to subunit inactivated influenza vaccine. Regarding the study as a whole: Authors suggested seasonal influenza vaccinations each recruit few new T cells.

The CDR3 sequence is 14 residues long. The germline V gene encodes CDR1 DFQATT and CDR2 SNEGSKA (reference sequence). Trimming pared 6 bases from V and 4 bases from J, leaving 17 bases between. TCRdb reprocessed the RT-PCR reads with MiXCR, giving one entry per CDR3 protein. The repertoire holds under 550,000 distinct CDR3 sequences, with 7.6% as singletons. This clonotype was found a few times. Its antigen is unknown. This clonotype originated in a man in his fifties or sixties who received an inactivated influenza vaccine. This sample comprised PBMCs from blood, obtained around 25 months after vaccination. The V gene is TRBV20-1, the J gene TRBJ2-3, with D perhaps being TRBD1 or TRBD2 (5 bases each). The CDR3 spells CSASPRGLADTQYF. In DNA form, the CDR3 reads TGCAGTGCCTCCCCCCGGGGCTTGGCAGATACGCAGTATTTT.